This T cell receptor (beta chain) comes out of a study of molecular identifiers for immune sequencing clone quantification. Looking at the study overall: With replicates, the RNA of around 20,000 or 100,000 naive CD8 cells was split five ways and four were sequenced.

Study results and caveats: Molecules of identical TCR sharing a barcode could underestimate highly expanded clone sizes.

This clonotype occurred a few times. The antigen is undetermined. At one end, the junction sequence differs from germline, possibly due to a read error. Germline V gene lookup returns CDR1 LNHDA and CDR2 SQIVND (reference sequence). The CDR3 is made up of 15 amino acids. Bulk libraries came from a prior protocol with listed TCR primers. Via MiXCR, TCRdb re-called the PCR reads, giving one row per CDR3 protein. The repertoire holds tens of thousands of distinct CDR3 sequences, with roughly a fifth as singletons. This chain joins TRBV19 and TRBJ1-5; D is perhaps TRBD1 (6 bases). Sequenced: naive CD8+ T cells from blood, with Jurkat cell RNA spiked in. Specified subset: FACS-sorted CD8+CD4-CCR7+CD45RA+ naive T cells. The sequence derives from a human donor in good health. Some libraries in this study had Jurkat cell RNA spiked in. The CDR3 protein is CASSLGARSNQPQHF. CDR3 DNA sequence: TGTGCCAGTAGTTTGGGGGCTAGAAGCAATCAGCCTCAGCATTTT. The full variable domain, rest sourced from reference TRBV19 and TRBJ1-5, is DGGITQSPKYLFRKEGQNVTLSCEQNLNHDAMYWYRQDPGQGLRLIYYSQIVNDFQKGDIAEGYSVSREKKESFPLTVTSAQKNPTAFYLCASSLGARSNQPQHFGDGTRLSIL.